This T cell receptor (beta chain) was obtained from a study of T cells in Graves' hyperthyroidism and ophthalmopathy. Study context: At initial diagnosis, before any treatment had begun, peripheral blood was obtained.

The table lists this clonotype with many counts. Its antigen is not known. The germline V and J ends were trimmed by 5 bases and 4 bases, with 11 bases remaining between them. The germline CDR1 and CDR2 sequences are KGHSH and LQKENI. The CDR3 runs 13 residues. Diagnostic assessment was based on clinical symptoms, serum thyroxine and TRAb, thyroid ultrasound and orbital computed tomography. RNA transcripts gave rise to amplified TCR beta CDR3 regions. A first-round RT-PCR of the TCR CDR3 used the HTBI primer set. TCRdb re-called the multiplex PCR reads with MiXCR, one entry per CDR3 protein. The sample has a few hundred thousand distinct CDR3 sequences, more than 11% seen once; the top ten hold approximately 5.7%. General study findings and limits: Most thyroid clonotypes with frequency above 0.001 were detected in blood.

This sequence joins TRBV18 and TRBJ1-1, with a possible D match to TRBD1 (5 bases). The source of this sequence is a woman in her 30s with Graves' hyperthyroidism that later progressed to Graves' ophthalmopathy. The sequenced sample was blood. Here the CDR3 DNA reads TGTGCCAGCTCATCGGACATGTCCACTGAAGCTTTCTTT. Amino acid sequence: CASSSDMSTEAFF.